This TCR beta chain comes out of a study of CXCR3-negative and CXCR3-positive naive CD8 T cells. With respect to this clonotype: Its cognate antigen is unknown.

CD45RO-CCR7+CD27+CD95- cells counted as naive CD8+ T cells. In preparing the TRB cDNA libraries, 5' RACE with UMI labels was used. TCRdb reprocessed the 5' RACE reads, with one entry per CDR3 protein and no DNA. With roughly 110,000 distinct CDR3 sequences in the sample, the ten largest clones hold 0.3% to 0.45%. Broader study findings: Within a donor, both naive subsets shared TRBV-TRBJ usage, unlike memory cells. Diversity proved comparably high across both naive subsets and much lower in memory CD8+ cells. Fresh PBMCs served for most assays, and CXCR3 expression fell partially after cryopreservation. CXCR3-positive naive cells carried more hydrophobic TRB CDR3s than CXCR3-negative naive cells did.

The sequence was obtained from a human donor in good health. Some clones in this sample may be carry-over from other donors' samples. The sequencing sample was made of naive CXCR3+ CD8+ T cells from blood. The subset was: CD45RO-CCR7+CD27+CD95- naive CD8+ T cells expressing CXCR3 (TNR3+).

CDR3 in amino acids: CASSPLGGDPYEQYF. The J gene is TRBJ2-7, the V gene TRBV7-9; TCRdb's D gene call, TRBD1, goes unchecked for lack of DNA. The CDR3 runs to 15 residues. The germline gives CDR1 SEHNR, CDR2 FQNEAQ (reference sequence).